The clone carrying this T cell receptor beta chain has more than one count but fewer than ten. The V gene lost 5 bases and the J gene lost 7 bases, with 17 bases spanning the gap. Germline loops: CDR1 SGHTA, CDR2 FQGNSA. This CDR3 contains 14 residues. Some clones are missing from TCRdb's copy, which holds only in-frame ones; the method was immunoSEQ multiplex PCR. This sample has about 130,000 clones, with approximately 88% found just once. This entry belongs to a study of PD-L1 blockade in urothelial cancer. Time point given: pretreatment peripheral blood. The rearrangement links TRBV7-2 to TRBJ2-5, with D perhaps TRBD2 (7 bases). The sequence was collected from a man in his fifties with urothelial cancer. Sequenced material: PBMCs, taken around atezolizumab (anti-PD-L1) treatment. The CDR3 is CASSGGGGAVTQYF. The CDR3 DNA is TGTGCCAGCAGCGGAGGGGGGGGCGCAGTGACCCAGTACTTC.